Reported below is one T cell receptor (beta chain). What it binds is unknown. The record originates from a study of blood T cells in healthy people across ages. Study-level findings and limits: Percentage of naive T cells showed a strong correlation with TCR beta diversity. Older age coincided with a roughly linear decline in TCR beta diversity per million T cells.

Using a J-beta primer mix together with a sample-barcoded 5' primer, a second PCR was run for roughly 7 to 12 cycles. TCRdb called the 5' RACE reads again in MiXCR, with one record for every CDR3 protein. The sample shows 1.5 million to 2 million distinct CDR3 sequences, roughly 52% of them seen only once. Isolation of PBMCs gave at least 7 million cells per sample. Trimming pared 1 base from V and 5 bases from J, leaving 14 bases between. Germline CDR1 LGHDT, CDR2 YNNKEL (reference sequence). The CDR3 is 15 amino acids. The sequenced sample consisted of blood. The chain is built from TRBV3-1 and TRBJ1-2, with unresolved D. The sequence came from a woman in her forties in good health. This CDR3 is CASSQARMSGYGYTF. CDR3 DNA sequence: TGTGCCAGCAGCCAAGCCAGGATGAGTGGTTATGGCTACACCTTC.